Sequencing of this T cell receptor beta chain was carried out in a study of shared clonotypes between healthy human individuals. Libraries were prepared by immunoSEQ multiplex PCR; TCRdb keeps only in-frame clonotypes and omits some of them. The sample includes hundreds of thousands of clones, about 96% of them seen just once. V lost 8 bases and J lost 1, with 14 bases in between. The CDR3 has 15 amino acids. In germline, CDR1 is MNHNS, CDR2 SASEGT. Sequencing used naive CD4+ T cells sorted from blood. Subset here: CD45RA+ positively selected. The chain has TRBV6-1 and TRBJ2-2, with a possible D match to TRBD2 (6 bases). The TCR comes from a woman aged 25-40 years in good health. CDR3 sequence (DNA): TGTGCCAGCTTTACGGCGGGGCGGAACACCGGGGAGCTGTTTTTT. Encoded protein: CASFTAGRNTGELFF.